The 12 T cell receptor beta chains listed next were all sequenced from one sample in a study of T cells in localized non-small cell lung cancer. Profiled with immunoSEQ multiplex PCR; TCRdb holds only in-frame clones, not every one. The data show about 2,600 clones, with about a quarter seen just once and 15% held by the top ten. This specimen was lung tumor tissue, taken before any cancer treatment. Source of these receptors: a male donor older than 55 with stage III squamous cell lung carcinoma.

This clone was detected only a few times. CDR3 sequence reads: CASSPNRGQGYIQYF. CDR3 DNA sequence: TGTGCCAGCAGCCCTAACAGGGGGCAAGGATACATTCAGTACTTC. The gene calls are TRBV11-3 and TRBJ2-4; 9 positions match TRBD1. Trimming cost V 5 bases and J 8 bases; bases outside gene matches: 10. Per the germline V gene, CDR1 is SGHNT and CDR2 is YENEEA. The CDR3 is 15 residues long.

The V gene is TRBV28, the J gene TRBJ2-4; the D is unclear. The CDR3 contains 14 residues. Germline CDR1 is MDHEN and CDR2 is SYDVKM. Trimming left V 2 bases short and J 1 base short, with 6 bases between. This CDR3 is CASSLPRAKNIQYF. CDR3 nucleotides: TGTGCCAGCAGTTTACCCAGGGCCAAAAACATTCAGTACTTC.

Turning to this clone: One end of the junction varies from germline; a read error may be responsible. This chain uses TRBV28 with TRBJ2-3; TRBD2 matches at 10 bases. Germline CDR1 MDHEN, CDR2 SYDVKM. The CDR3 is 17 residues long. In DNA form, the CDR3 reads TGTGCCACCAGTCTTACGGGCAGCGGGAGGGCCTTGGATACGCAGTATTTT. Its protein product is CATSLTGSGRALDTQYF.

By share of the sample, this clone is large. The V call is TRBV19, the J call TRBJ1-1; D not certain. The CDR3 totals 15 residues. Germline loops: CDR1 LNHDA, CDR2 SQIVND (reference sequence). Deletions cut 6 bases from V and 1 base from J, with 15 bases between. CDR3 bases: TGTGCCAGTAGCCTCATGATGGCAGGGAACACTGAAGCTTTCTTT. Translating gives CASSLMMAGNTEAFF.

This clone ranks as medium-sized. The genes are TRBV6-8 and TRBJ1-3, with D unresolved. Trimming shortened V by 6 bases and J by 0 bases, and 12 bases separated the two germline ends. Per the germline V gene, CDR1 is MNHGY and CDR2 is SAAAGT. This CDR3 is built from 15 residues. The DNA for the CDR3 is TGTGCCAGCAGCTTAGGTGCGAGCTCTGGAAACACCATATATTTT. This translates into CASSLGASSGNTIYF.

In this sample, this clone turned up a few times. The chain is built from TRBV6-8 and TRBJ2-3, with 9 positions matching TRBD2. The germline V gene encodes CDR1 MNHGY and CDR2 SAAAGT. This CDR3 is 14 amino acids long. After removal of 7 bases from V and 2 bases from J, the junction contained 4 bases not matched to a gene. In DNA, the CDR3 is TGTGCCAGCATAGTAGCGGGGGACACAGATACGCAGTATTTT. This encodes CASIVAGDTDTQYF.

This clone was counted a few times. The chain couples TRBV11-3 to TRBJ2-7; 9 bases map to TRBD2. Trimming at V came to 3 bases and at J to 2 bases, leaving 8 bases not matched to a gene. From germline, CDR1 is SGHNT and CDR2 YENEEA. The CDR3 totals 16 residues. The CDR3 region has the DNA TGTGCCAGCAGCTTGGCTCTAGCGGGGAGTACCTACGAGCAGTACTTC. Residues: CASSLALAGSTYEQYF.

The sample holds one count of this clone. The J gene is TRBJ1-2, the V gene TRBV28; 9 bases line up with TRBD1. The J segment lost 4 bases and the V segment lost 7 bases, leaving 7 bases of the junction unmatched. Looked up from germline, CDR1 is MDHEN and CDR2 is SYDVKM. The CDR3 extends over 14 amino acids. Here the CDR3 reads CASILQGASYGYTF. The CDR3 DNA is TGTGCCAGCATCTTACAGGGGGCTTCCTATGGCTACACCTTC.

The table lists this clone with a few counts. The chain uses TRBV28 and TRBJ2-3; 8 bases are shared with TRBD2. The V segment lost 2 bases and the J segment 3 bases; nucleotides outside the gene matches: 1. The germline V gene encodes CDR1 MDHEN and CDR2 SYDVKM. This CDR3 has 14 residues. The DNA for the CDR3 is TGTGCCAGCAGTTTAGCGGGGGGAACAGATACGCAGTATTTT. Translated, it gives CASSLAGGTDTQYF.

The table lists this clone with a few counts. This chain connects TRBV6-8 to TRBJ2-1, with 12 bases identical to TRBD2. V was clipped by 5 bases and J by 12 bases; unmatched bases: 8. This CDR3 region has 14 residues. Germline V CDR1 and CDR2: MNHGY, SAAAGT. CDR3 region: CASSGWTSGIGQFF. CDR3 DNA: TGTGCCAGCAGTGGCTGGACTAGCGGGATCGGGCAGTTCTTC.

V and J are TRBV19 and TRBJ2-7, with no clear D. Trimming took 10 bases from V and 4 from J, leaving 14 bases between them. This CDR3 has 12 amino acids. In germline, CDR1 is LNHDA, CDR2 SQIVND (reference sequence). CDR3: CATVGRDYEQYF. The CDR3 nucleotides are TGTGCCACCGTCGGAAGGGATTACGAGCAGTACTTC. Combining the CDR3 with reference TRBV19 and TRBJ2-7 gives the whole variable domain DGGITQSPKYLFRKEGQNVTLSCEQNLNHDAMYWYRQDPGQGLRLIYYSQIVNDFQKGDIAEGYSVSREKKESFPLTVTSAQKNPTAFYLCATVGRDYEQYFGPGTRLTVT.

In its sample, this clone was seen a few times. V gene TRBV11-3 combines with J gene TRBJ1-2; 7 nucleotides align to TRBD1. There are 15 residues in the CDR3. J gave up 4 bases and V 0 bases, and 5 bases lay outside the gene matches. Germline V gene sequence: CDR1 SGHNT, CDR2 YENEEA. Written as DNA, the CDR3 is TGTGCCAGCAGCTTAGACCAGACAGGGATCTATGGCTACACCTTC. This translates into CASSLDQTGIYGYTF. Filled out from reference TRBV11-3 and TRBJ1-2, the complete variable domain reads EAGVVQSPRYKIIEKKQPVAFWCNPISGHNTLYWYLQNLGQGPELLIRYENEEAVDDSQLPKDRFSAERLKGVDSTLKIQPAELGDSAVYLCASSLDQTGIYGYTFGSGTRLTVV.